The text below deals with one T cell receptor (beta chain). Its matching antigen is unknown. This sample is drawn from a study of T cell responses to AZD1222 COVID-19 vaccine. Study-level points and caveats: The number of AZD1222 recipients seropositive at baseline was only five or six. Regions left unmutated in variants are reportedly the target of nearly half of spike-specific TCRs. Scientists sampled the repertoires only once the peak T cell response had passed. Spike-specific TCR repertoires showed rising breadth and depth after two AZD1222 doses.

V lost 10 bases, J lost 9 bases, and 21 bases lay in between. Germline lookup yields CDR1 MDHEN and CDR2 SYDVKM. The CDR3 is made up of 14 amino acids. Assay used: immunoSEQ multiplex PCR; TCRdb lists only in-frame clones, some missing. The sample lists 100,000 or so clones, about 89% seen once, with approximately 5.1% in the top ten. The receptor was derived from an adult who received the AZD1222 COVID-19 vaccine. This chain joins TRBV28 and TRBJ2-2; TRBD1 might be the D (5 bases). The specimen comprised peripheral blood, sampled 28 days after the second AZD1222 dose. Written as DNA, the CDR3 is TGTGCCACCCAAGGGCAGGGTGGACGACGGGAGCTGTTTTTT. Its translation is CATQGQGGRRELFF.